This TCR beta chain was found in a study of T cell responses to AZD1222 COVID-19 vaccine. Study-level findings and limits: A reported finding is that nearly half of spike-specific TCRs target unmutated variant regions. A mostly white British donor set with more females was recruited, and clonal diversity was possibly underestimated.

CDR1 and CDR2 from the germline V gene are MNHEY and SVGEGT. The V and J ends lost 6 bases and 4 bases respectively, with 10 bases between them. This CDR3 contains 12 residues. The data were produced by immunoSEQ multiplex PCR, yet TCRdb's version contains in-frame clones alone and is incomplete. The sample lists under 150,000 clones, 85% to 95% occurring once. In regard to this clone: What it binds is unknown.

The TCR originated in an adult in good health. The starting material was peripheral blood, obtained on day 0 of AZD1222 vaccination. The chain has TRBV6-2 or TRBV6-3 and TRBJ2-7; no clear D. DNA for the CDR3: TGTGCCAGCAGCAATCCGATATACGAGCAGTACTTC. It yields the protein CASSNPIYEQYF.